This entry describes one TCR beta chain. The antigen remains unidentified. Other DNA sequences in the sample encode the same CDR3. Expressed TCRB transcripts were sequenced, since all the RNA that had been isolated was reverse transcribed. Only in-frame clones appear in the TCRdb table, and some are missing; sequencing was by immunoSEQ multiplex PCR. The sample holds about 450,000 clones; approximately 10% are singletons and the top ten take 0.045% to 0.05%. This entry is derived from a study of beta chain features in type 1 diabetes. CDR3 length: 13 residues. Germline V CDR1 and CDR2: SGHRS, YFSETQ. Trimming shortened V by 0 bases and J by 0 bases, and 3 bases separated the two germline ends. Using CD45RO/CCR7/CD25/CD127/CD95/CD27, CD4+ naive, central memory, regulatory and stem cell-like memory cells were sorted. Findings and limits, study-wide: Researchers cautioned that cDNA sequencing could over-represent cells with high TCR expression. In the patient group, naive, central memory and Treg TCRB repertoires seemed more alike than in the healthy donor group. TCRB CDR3s from Type 1 diabetes patients were moderately but significantly shorter in all four CD4+ subsets.

The TCR comes from a young woman in good health. The specimen sequenced was naive CD4+ T cells from blood. This chain connects TRBV5-1 to TRBJ1-1; D unresolved. CDR3 region: CASSLEVNTEAFF. The CDR3 DNA sequence: TGCGCCAGCAGCTTGGAAGTGAACACTGAAGCTTTCTTT.